This entry is about one T cell receptor (beta chain). The record originates from a study of T cell repertoires in cytomegalovirus infection. The wider study: Public TCR beta signature analysis indicated the presence of both CMV infection and matching HLA type.

The CDR3 runs to 15 residues. In germline, CDR1 is MNHEY, CDR2 SVGAGI. Trimming took off 4 bases at V and 8 bases at J, with 18 bases between the two ends. TCRdb itself ran the reads through MiXCR, one entry per CDR3 protein. This sample carries 150,000 to 200,000 distinct CDR3 sequences, about 21% of them seen once, and the ten largest clones take 2.5% to 3%. The TCR sequence derives from a human donor in good health (CMV status not recorded). Some clones in this sample may be carry-over from other donors' samples. The chain recombines TRBV6-5 with TRBJ2-1, with D possibly being TRBD1 (6 bases). The sequencing input was PBMCs. CDR3 in amino acids: CASSFGRGFGDEQFF. CDR3 coding DNA: TGTGCCAGCAGTTTCGGCAGGGGTTTCGGCGATGAGCAGTTCTTC.